Listed here are 2 T cell receptor beta chains from one sample, sequenced in a study of cytomegalovirus exposure and HLA in healthy donors. 13 Jbeta primers and 60 Vbeta primers were used for the PCR. The data were produced by immunoSEQ multiplex PCR, yet TCRdb's version contains in-frame clones alone and is incomplete. The sample holds some 150,000 clones, less than 85% seen once. The sequenced material came from PBMCs. Source of these receptors: a man between 35 and 55 years old in good health and CMV-seronegative.

The chain uses TRBV6-1 and TRBJ2-3, with a possible D match to TRBD1 (5 bases). V dropped 1 base and J dropped 0 bases, with 8 bases sitting between them. CDR1 and CDR2 from the germline V gene are MNHNS and SASEGT. This CDR3 comprises 15 residues. The CDR3 loop reads CASSEVDKSTDTQYF. CDR3 nucleotide sequence: TGTGCCAGCAGTGAAGTGGACAAAAGCACAGATACGCAGTATTTT.

The chain links TRBV7-9 to TRBJ1-1, with D possibly being TRBD1 (6 bases). Germline CDR1 SEHNR, CDR2 FQNEAQ (reference sequence). CDR3 length: 14 amino acids. Trimming cost V 6 bases and J 4 bases, with 15 bases left between them. The CDR3 region has the DNA TGTGCCAGCAGGCGGACAGTAGTCGGCACTGAAGCTTTCTTT. It specifies CASRRTVVGTEAFF.